The 2 T cell receptor beta chains presented below share a single source sample, sequenced in a study of blood T cell repertoires in COVID-19. The method was immunoSEQ multiplex PCR; TCRdb's version includes in-frame clones alone and lacks a portion of them. The sample yields 200,000 to 300,000 clones, almost 85% seen once. Sequencing used peripheral blood. The receptors shown here come from a man aged 45-60 years with acute or convalescent COVID-19.

The rearrangement links TRBV15 to TRBJ1-1; no firm D call. The CDR3 is 17 amino acids. Germline V CDR1 and CDR2: LNHNV, YYDKDF (reference sequence). With 5 bases removed from V and 3 bases from J, the gap between germline ends came to 22 bases. In DNA, the CDR3 is TGTGCCACCAGCTCCCGCTGGGCAGGAACCGGGGACACTGAAGCTTTCTTT. Translated: CATSSRWAGTGDTEAFF.

V gene TRBV5-1 combines with J gene TRBJ2-7; the D gene is possibly TRBD1 (6 bases). Germline-derived CDR1 and CDR2 are SGHRS and YFSETQ. This CDR3 spans 13 amino acids. V shed 4 bases and J shed 5 bases, with 13 bases lying between them. The CDR3 region has the DNA TGCGCCAGCAGCGCTTTACAGGGAAACGAGCAGTACTTC. It is translated as CASSALQGNEQYF.